The entry below gives a single TCR beta chain sequence along with its context. The antigen is unknown. This record comes from a study of cytomegalovirus exposure and HLA in healthy donors. General study findings and limits: It was only CMV serostatus that was available as immune exposure information.

The CDR3 spans 15 residues. CDR1 SGHRS and CDR2 YFSETQ come from the germline V gene. Trimming took 4 bases from V and 8 from J, leaving 21 bases between them. The PCR had 60 Vbeta and 13 Jbeta primers. Generated by immunoSEQ multiplex PCR, the TCRdb table keeps only in-frame clones and is missing some. The sample includes about 180,000 clones, approximately 81% seen only once; the top ten take around 0.96%. The source material was PBMCs. The chain recombines TRBV5-1 with TRBJ1-1; possible D gene TRBD1, 5 bases. This TCR came from a man between 25 and 39 years old in good health and CMV-seronegative. The CDR3 coding sequence is TGCGCCAGCAGCCTCGACCGGCGGGGGAAAGGAGAAGCTTTCTTT. Protein product: CASSLDRRGKGEAFF.